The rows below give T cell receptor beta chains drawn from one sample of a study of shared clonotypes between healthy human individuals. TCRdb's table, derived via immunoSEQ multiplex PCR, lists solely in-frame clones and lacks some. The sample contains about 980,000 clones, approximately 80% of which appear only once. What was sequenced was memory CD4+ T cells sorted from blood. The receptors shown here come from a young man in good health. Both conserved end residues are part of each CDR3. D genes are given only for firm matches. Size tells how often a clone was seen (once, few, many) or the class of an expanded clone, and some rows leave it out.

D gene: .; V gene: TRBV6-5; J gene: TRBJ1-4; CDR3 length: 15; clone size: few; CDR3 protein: CASSYSGLRNEKLFF; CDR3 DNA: TGTGCCAGCAGTTACTCCGGATTACGTAATGAAAAACTGTTTTTT
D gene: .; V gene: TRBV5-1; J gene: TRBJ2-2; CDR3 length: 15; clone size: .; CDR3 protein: CASSFRTDNTGELFF; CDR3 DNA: TGCGCCAGCAGCTTTCGGACAGATAACACCGGGGAGCTGTTTTTT
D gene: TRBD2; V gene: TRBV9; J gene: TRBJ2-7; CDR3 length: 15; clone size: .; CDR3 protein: CASSVSGTASYEQYF; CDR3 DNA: TGTGCCAGCAGCGTGAGCGGGACCGCGTCCTACGAGCAGTACTTC
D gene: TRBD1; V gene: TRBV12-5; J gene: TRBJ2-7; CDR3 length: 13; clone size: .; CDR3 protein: CASLTGTSYEQYF; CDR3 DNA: TGTGCTAGTTTGACAGGGACCTCCTACGAGCAGTACTTC
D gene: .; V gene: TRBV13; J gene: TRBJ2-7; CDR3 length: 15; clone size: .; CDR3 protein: CASSSGLPGPYEQYF; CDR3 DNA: TGTGCCAGCAGCTCTGGACTACCTGGGCCCTACGAGCAGTACTTC
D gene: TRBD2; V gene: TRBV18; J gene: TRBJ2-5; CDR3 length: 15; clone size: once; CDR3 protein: CASSPQASGGETQYF; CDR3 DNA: TGTGCCAGCTCACCACAGGCTAGCGGGGGAGAGACCCAGTACTTC
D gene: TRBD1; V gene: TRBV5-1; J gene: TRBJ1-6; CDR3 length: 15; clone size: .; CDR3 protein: CASSYRDRDLSPLHF; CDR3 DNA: TGCGCCAGCAGTTACCGGGACAGAGACCTCTCACCCCTCCACTTT
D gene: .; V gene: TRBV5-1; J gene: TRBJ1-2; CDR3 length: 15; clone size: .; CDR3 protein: CASSLEGEKNYGYTF; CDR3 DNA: TGCGCCAGCAGCTTGGAAGGGGAGAAAAACTATGGCTACACCTTC
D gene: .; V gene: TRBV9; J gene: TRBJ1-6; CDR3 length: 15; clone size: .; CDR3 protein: CASSVDTGSGSPLHF; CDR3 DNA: TGTGCCAGCAGCGTAGATACAGGGTCAGGCTCACCCCTCCACTTT
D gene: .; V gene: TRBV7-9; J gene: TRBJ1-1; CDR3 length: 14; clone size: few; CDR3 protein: CASVPGASGTEAFF; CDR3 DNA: TGTGCCAGCGTCCCCGGGGCGAGTGGGACTGAAGCTTTCTTT
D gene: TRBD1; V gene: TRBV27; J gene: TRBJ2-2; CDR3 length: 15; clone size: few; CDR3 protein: CASSTRTGRGGELFF; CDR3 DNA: TGTGCCAGCAGTACCCGGACAGGTCGAGGCGGGGAGCTGTTTTTT